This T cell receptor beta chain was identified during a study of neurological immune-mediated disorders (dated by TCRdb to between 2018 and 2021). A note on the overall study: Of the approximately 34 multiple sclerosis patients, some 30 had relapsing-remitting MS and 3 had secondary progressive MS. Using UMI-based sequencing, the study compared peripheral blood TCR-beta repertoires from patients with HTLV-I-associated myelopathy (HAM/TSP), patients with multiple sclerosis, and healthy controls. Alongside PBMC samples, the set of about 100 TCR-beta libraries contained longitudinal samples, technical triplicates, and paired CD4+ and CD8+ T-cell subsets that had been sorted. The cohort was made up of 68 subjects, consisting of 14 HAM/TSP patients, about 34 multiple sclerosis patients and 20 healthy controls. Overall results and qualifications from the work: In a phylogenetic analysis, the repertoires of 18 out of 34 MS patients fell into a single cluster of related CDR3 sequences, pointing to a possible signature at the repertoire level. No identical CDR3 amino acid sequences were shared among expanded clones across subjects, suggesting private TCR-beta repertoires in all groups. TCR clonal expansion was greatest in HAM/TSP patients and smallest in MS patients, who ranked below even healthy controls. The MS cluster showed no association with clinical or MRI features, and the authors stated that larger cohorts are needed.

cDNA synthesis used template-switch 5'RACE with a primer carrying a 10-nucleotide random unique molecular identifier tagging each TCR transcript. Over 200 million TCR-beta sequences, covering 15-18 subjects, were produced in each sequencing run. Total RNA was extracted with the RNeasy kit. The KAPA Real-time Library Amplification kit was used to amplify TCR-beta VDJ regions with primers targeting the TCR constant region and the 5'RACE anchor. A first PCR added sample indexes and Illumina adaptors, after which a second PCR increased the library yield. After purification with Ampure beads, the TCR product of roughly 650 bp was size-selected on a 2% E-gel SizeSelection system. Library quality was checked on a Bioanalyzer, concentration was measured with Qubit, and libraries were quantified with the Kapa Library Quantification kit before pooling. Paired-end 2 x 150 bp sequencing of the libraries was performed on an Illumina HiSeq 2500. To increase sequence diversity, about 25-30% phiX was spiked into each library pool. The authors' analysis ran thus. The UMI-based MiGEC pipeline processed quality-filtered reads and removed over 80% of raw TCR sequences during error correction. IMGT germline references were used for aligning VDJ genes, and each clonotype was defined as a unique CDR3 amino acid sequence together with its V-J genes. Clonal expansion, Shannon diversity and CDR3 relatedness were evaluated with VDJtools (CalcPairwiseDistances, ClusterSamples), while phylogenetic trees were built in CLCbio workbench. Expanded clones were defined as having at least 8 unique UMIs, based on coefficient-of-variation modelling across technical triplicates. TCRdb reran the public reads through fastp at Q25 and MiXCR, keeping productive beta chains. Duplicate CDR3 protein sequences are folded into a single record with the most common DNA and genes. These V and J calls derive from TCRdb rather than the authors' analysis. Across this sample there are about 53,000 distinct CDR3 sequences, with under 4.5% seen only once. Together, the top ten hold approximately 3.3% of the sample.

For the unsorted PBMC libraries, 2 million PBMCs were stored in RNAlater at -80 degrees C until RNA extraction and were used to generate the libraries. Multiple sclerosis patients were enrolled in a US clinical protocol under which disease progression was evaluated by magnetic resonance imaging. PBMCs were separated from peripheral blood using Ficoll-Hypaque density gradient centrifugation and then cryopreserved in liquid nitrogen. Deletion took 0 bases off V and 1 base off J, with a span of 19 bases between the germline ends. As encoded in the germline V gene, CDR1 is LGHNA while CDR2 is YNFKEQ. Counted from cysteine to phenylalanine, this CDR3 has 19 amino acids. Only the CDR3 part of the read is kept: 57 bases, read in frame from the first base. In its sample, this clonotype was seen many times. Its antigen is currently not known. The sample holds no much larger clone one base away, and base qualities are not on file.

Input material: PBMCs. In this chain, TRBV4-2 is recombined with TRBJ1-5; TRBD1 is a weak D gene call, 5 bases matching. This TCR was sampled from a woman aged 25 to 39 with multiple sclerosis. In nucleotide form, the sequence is TGTGCCAGCAGCCAAGACCCCCCGACGGGGGGGAGGAGCAATCAGCCCCAGCATTTT. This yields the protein CASSQDPPTGGRSNQPQHF.